Each of the 28 T cell receptor beta chains below was sequenced from the same sample in a study of T cells after yellow fever vaccination. TCRdb processed the 5' RACE reads anew with MiXCR; each CDR3 protein has one entry. The repertoire holds more than 300,000 distinct CDR3 sequences, with over 8.5% as singletons. Source: CD4+ T cells sorted from PBMCs, taken 45 days after the yellow fever booster vaccination. The receptors originated from a young man who received the YFV17D yellow fever vaccine.

The chain links TRBV12-3 or TRBV12-4 to TRBJ1-2, with D perhaps TRBD1 (6 bases). Between the trimmed V and J ends, which lost 7 bases and 4 bases, there was a span of 16 bases. The CDR3 is made up of 14 amino acids. CDR3 region: CASTVARQVYGYTF. The DNA for the CDR3 is TGTGCCAGCACCGTCGCGAGACAGGTCTATGGCTACACCTTC.

This clonotype was recorded at least ten times. The rearrangement uses TRBV7-9 and TRBJ2-6; 7 bases are a match to TRBD1. The CDR3 covers 20 residues. The V segment lost 4 bases and the J segment 0 bases; nucleotides outside the gene matches: 15. Germline V gene data show CDR1 as SEHNR and CDR2 as FQNEAQ (reference sequence). In DNA form, the CDR3 reads TGTGCCAGCAGCTCCCCGGGCGGCAGGGGGACGGCCTCTGGGGCCAACGTCCTGACTTTC. Protein product: CASSSPGGRGTASGANVLTF.

There are many counts of this clonotype. The chain has TRBV4-3 and TRBJ2-1, with D perhaps assigned TRBD1 or TRBD2 (5 bases each). Looked up from germline, CDR1 is LGHNA and CDR2 is YSLEER. The CDR3 extends over 19 amino acids. The ends were cut back, 0 bases at V and 9 bases at J, with 27 bases in the middle. The CDR3 sequence: CASSQEVPRIRASGGEQFF. In nucleotides, the CDR3 is TGCGCCAGCAGCCAAGAGGTACCTCGAATTAGGGCTTCTGGGGGTGAGCAGTTCTTC.

CDR3 coding DNA: TGCAGCGCTTACCGGGGGTATGAAGCTTTCTTT. Translated, it gives CSAYRGYEAFF. V gene TRBV29-1 combines with J gene TRBJ1-1; the D gene is possibly TRBD1 (5 bases). CDR3 length: 11 residues. Trimming took off 7 bases at V and 7 bases at J, with 13 bases between the two ends. Germline CDR1 and CDR2: SQVTM and ANQGSEA.

The gene calls are TRBV5-1 and TRBJ2-5; 10 bases are a match to TRBD2. Germline V gene data show CDR1 as SGHRS and CDR2 as YFSETQ. There are 15 residues in the CDR3. The V segment lost 4 bases and the J segment 3 bases; nucleotides outside the gene matches: 6. CDR3 loop: CASSVGLADEETQYF. The CDR3 DNA is TGCGCCAGCAGCGTCGGACTAGCGGATGAAGAGACCCAGTACTTC.

A few counts support this clonotype. The chain links TRBV7-2 to TRBJ1-5; D ambiguous. The V end lost 1 base, the J end lost 0 bases, and 7 bases lay between the germline ends. Germline CDR1 SGHTA, CDR2 FQGNSA. The CDR3 totals 15 residues. The CDR3 DNA sequence: TGTGCCAGCAGCTTAGACTCAAATAGCAATCAGCCCCAGCATTTT. Its translation is CASSLDSNSNQPQHF.

CDR3 protein: CASRGQGYYGYTF. CDR3 coding DNA: TGTGCCAGCCGTGGACAGGGATATTATGGCTACACCTTC. The chain is built from TRBV27 and TRBJ1-2; TRBD1 aligns across 8 bases. The junction had 7 bases not matched to a gene; V was cut back by 8 bases and J by 5 bases. Germline V gene sequence: CDR1 MNHEY, CDR2 SMNVEV (reference sequence). The CDR3 has 13 residues.

The CDR3 nucleotides read TGTGCCATCAGTGAGCAAATCTACAAGAACACTGAAGCTTTCTTT. Encoded protein: CAISEQIYKNTEAFF. This sequence joins TRBV10-3 and TRBJ1-1; D not certain. The CDR3 runs 15 residues. The germline CDR1 and CDR2 sequences are ENHRY and SYGVKD. V gave up 2 bases and J gave up 1 base, with 11 bases separating them.

Only a few counts were recorded for this clonotype. This sequence joins TRBV29-1 and TRBJ2-3; the D gene is possibly TRBD1 (6 bases). V lost 1 base, J lost 0 bases, and 11 bases lay in between. This CDR3 is 15 amino acids long. Germline loops: CDR1 SQVTM, CDR2 ANQGSEA. CDR3 amino acids: CSVEATGHSTDTQYF. The CDR3 DNA reads as TGCAGCGTTGAAGCGACAGGTCATAGCACAGATACGCAGTATTTT.

This clonotype was seen at least ten times. One junction end disagrees with the germline gene, perhaps due to a read error. V usage is TRBV5-1 and J usage is TRBJ1-4, with 9 positions matching TRBD1. This CDR3 has 17 amino acids. The germline V gene encodes CDR1 SGHRS and CDR2 YFSETQ. The CDR3 nucleotides are TGTGCCAGCAGCTTCGGACAGGGGCGAGGGTCTAATGAAAAACTGTTTTTT. Its translation: CASSFGQGRGSNEKLFF.

This clonotype was detected ten times or more. V and J are TRBV4-3 and TRBJ2-2, with D unclear. This CDR3 has 11 amino acids. With 3 bases removed from V and 6 bases from J, the gap between germline ends came to 2 bases. The germline V gene encodes CDR1 LGHNA and CDR2 YSLEER. The DNA for the CDR3 is TGCGCCAGCAGCCACGCCGGGGAGCTGTTTTTT. Translation: CASSHAGELFF.

The V gene is TRBV3-1, the J gene TRBJ1-2; D perhaps matches TRBD1 (5 bases). Germline lookup yields CDR1 LGHDT and CDR2 YNNKEL (reference sequence). CDR3 length: 12 amino acids. Trimming stripped 5 bases from V and 8 bases from J, with 12 bases between. CDR3 coding DNA: TGTGCCAGCAGCTATCGCCAGGGAGGCTACACCTTC. Its translation is CASSYRQGGYTF.

The chain employs TRBV6-2 or TRBV6-3 and TRBJ2-7, with 9 positions matching TRBD1. Germline-derived CDR1 and CDR2 are MNHEY and SVGEGT. J lost 3 bases, V lost 5 bases, and 5 bases had no gene match. CDR3 length: 14 amino acids. CDR3 loop: CASSQTGGFYEQYV. CDR3 in DNA: TGTGCCAGCAGTCAGACAGGGGGGTTCTACGAGCAGTACGTC.

The genes are TRBV6-2 or TRBV6-3 and TRBJ1-1, with D unclear. CDR1 and CDR2 (germline): MNHEY, SVGEGT. Trimming cost V 2 bases and J 1 base, with 14 bases left between them. This CDR3 is built from 16 residues. The CDR3 protein is CASSYVFGETNTEAFF. The CDR3 nucleotides read TGTGCCAGCAGTTACGTTTTCGGGGAGACGAACACTGAAGCTTTCTTT.

This clonotype was seen a few times. The V gene is TRBV5-1, the J gene TRBJ2-5; tentative D call: TRBD1 (7 bases). Germline lookup yields CDR1 SGHRS and CDR2 YFSETQ. The CDR3 length is 15 residues. V lost 0 bases, J lost 5 bases, and 14 bases lay in between. The CDR3 coding sequence is TGCGCCAGCAGCTTGGGTGGAGGGGGCACTGAGACCCAGTACTTC. Encoded protein: CASSLGGGGTETQYF.

V gene TRBV12-3 or TRBV12-4 combines with J gene TRBJ2-5, with D maybe TRBD1 (6 bases). The CDR3 is 15 amino acids. Trimming removed 5 bases from V and 0 bases from J, with 13 bases in between. Written as DNA, the CDR3 is TGTGCCAGCAGTCGACAGGCCCTGTACCAAGAGACCCAGTACTTC. It translates to CASSRQALYQETQYF.

The rearrangement joins TRBV25-1 to TRBJ2-2; TRBD2 matches at 8 bases. The germline gives CDR1 MGHDK, CDR2 SYGVNS. Trimming at V came to 2 bases and at J to 0 bases, leaving 5 bases not matched to a gene. CDR3 length: 17 amino acids. CDR3 protein: CASSEAAGGANTGELFF. In DNA, the CDR3 is TGTGCCAGCAGTGAAGCCGCGGGGGGAGCGAACACCGGGGAGCTGTTTTTT.

The V gene is TRBV7-2, the J gene TRBJ1-5; 9 nucleotides agree with TRBD1. The CDR3 runs to 15 residues. The J segment lost 7 bases and the V segment lost 3 bases, leaving 7 bases of the junction unmatched. Per the germline V gene, CDR1 is SGHTA and CDR2 is FQGNSA. The CDR3 bases are TGTGCCAGCAGCTTTCTGGACAGGGGAACGCAGCCCCAGCATTTT. This gives the protein CASSFLDRGTQPQHF. Based on the CDR3 plus reference TRBV7-2 and TRBJ1-5, the full variable domain is GAGVSQSPSNKVTEKGKDVELRCDPISGHTALYWYRQSLGQGLEFLIYFQGNSAPDKSGLPSDRFSAERTGGSVSTLTIQRTQQEDSAVYLCASSFLDRGTQPQHFGDGTRLSIL.

This clonotype was seen more than once but under ten times. CDR3 bases: TGTGCCAGCAGCTTAGTATGGGGGGCGGGTAACACCGGGGAGCTGTTTTTT. Its translation is CASSLVWGAGNTGELFF. V and J are TRBV7-2 and TRBJ2-2; D might be TRBD1 or TRBD2, each matching 6 bases. Germline V gives CDR1 SGHTA, CDR2 FQGNSA. Trimming pared 1 base from V and 2 bases from J, leaving 14 bases between. The CDR3 extends over 17 amino acids.

This clonotype occurred many times. This chain links TRBV3-1 with TRBJ2-3; the D gene is possibly TRBD1 (7 bases). CDR1 and CDR2 from the germline V gene are LGHDT and YNNKEL (reference sequence). Deletions cut 0 bases from V and 0 bases from J, with 10 bases between. There are 16 residues in the CDR3. The CDR3 sequence is CASSQDQGGSTDTQYF. CDR3 sequence (DNA): TGTGCCAGCAGCCAAGATCAGGGGGGAAGCACAGATACGCAGTATTTT.

CDR3 nucleotides: TGTGCCAGCATAGGGAACAGGGGGTTTCAGAGTGAGCAGTTCTTC. Residues: CASIGNRGFQSEQFF. V usage is TRBV28 and J usage is TRBJ2-1; TRBD1 agrees at 8 bases. This CDR3 contains 15 residues. Looked up from germline, CDR1 is MDHEN and CDR2 is SYDVKM. V lost 7 bases and J lost 9; bases outside the gene matches: 14.

CDR3 sequence: CSVKPGLVSYNEQFF. CDR3 sequence (DNA): TGCAGCGTAAAACCGGGACTAGTTTCCTACAATGAGCAGTTCTTC. The chain carries TRBV29-1 and TRBJ2-1, with TRBD2 matching over 8 bases. Losses at the gene ends were 6 bases for V and 1 base for J; bases not matched to a gene: 8. There are 15 residues in the CDR3. Germline-derived CDR1 and CDR2 are SQVTM and ANQGSEA.

V gene TRBV7-8 combines with J gene TRBJ2-2; TRBD1 matches 8 bases. V shed 5 bases and J 3 bases; nucleotides not matched to a gene: 2. The length of the CDR3 is 14 residues. Germline assignment: CDR1 SGHVS and CDR2 FQNEAQ. CDR3 amino acids: CASSPGGYTGELFF. The CDR3 region has the DNA TGTGCCAGCAGCCCAGGGGGCTACACCGGGGAGCTGTTTTTT.

This clonotype was observed a few times. This sequence joins TRBV6-6 and TRBJ2-5, with TRBD2 matching over 8 bases. The CDR3 contains 15 residues. Unmatched junction bases numbered 5, after V lost 0 bases and J lost 5 bases. Looked up from germline, CDR1 is MNHNY and CDR2 is SVGAGI (reference sequence). Written as DNA, the CDR3 is TGTGCCAGCAGTTACTCTGGCGGGGGGAGGGAGACCCAGTACTTC. This sequence encodes CASSYSGGGRETQYF.

The rearrangement joins TRBV7-9 to TRBJ1-3; D is undetermined. Per germline, CDR1 SEHNR and CDR2 FQNEAQ (reference sequence). V was shortened by 11 bases and J by 1 base, with 12 bases between the two germline ends. This CDR3 is 13 amino acids long. The CDR3 DNA reads TGTGCCCTTACCGGACGGTCTGGAAACACCATATATTTT. Amino acid sequence: CALTGRSGNTIYF. The whole variable domain, remainder taken from reference TRBV7-9 and TRBJ1-3, is DTGVSQNPRHKITKRGQNVTFRCDPISEHNRLYWYRQTLGQGPEFLTYFQNEAQLEKSRLLSDRFSAERPKGSFSTLEIQRTEQGDSAMYLCALTGRSGNTIYFGEGSWLTVV.

The table lists this clonotype with a few counts. The chain has TRBV5-6 and TRBJ1-2, with 9 bases matching TRBD1. The CDR3 length is 15 residues. With V trimmed by 4 bases and J by 7 bases, 11 bases remained unmatched. The V gene's germline CDR1 is SGHDT and CDR2 YYEEEE. CDR3 DNA sequence: TGTGCCAGCAGCCTAACCGGGACAGGGAGGTTTGGCTACACCTTC. It specifies CASSLTGTGRFGYTF.

This clonotype was observed at least ten times. The chain carries TRBV20-1 and TRBJ2-5, with D maybe TRBD1 (6 bases). The CDR3 spans 12 residues. Trimming shortened V by 5 bases and J by 3 bases, and 10 bases separated the two germline ends. The V gene's germline CDR1 is DFQATT and CDR2 SNEGSKA (reference sequence). For the CDR3, the DNA is TGCAGTGCTTCCAGGGGTAAAGAGACCCAGTACTTC. Its protein product is CSASRGKETQYF.

About this clonotype itself: The conserved phenylalanine or tryptophan normally closing the CDR3 is absent here, so this likely arose from a read error. Because the CDR3's place on the DNA is in doubt, the DNA is left out and the CDR3 is given as listed by TCRdb. The rearrangement uses TRBV29-1 and TRBJ2-7. Germline loops: CDR1 SQVTM, CDR2 ANQGSEA. The CDR3 is 11 amino acids in total, end residues counted. CDR3 in amino acids: CSVEEQGVLSI.